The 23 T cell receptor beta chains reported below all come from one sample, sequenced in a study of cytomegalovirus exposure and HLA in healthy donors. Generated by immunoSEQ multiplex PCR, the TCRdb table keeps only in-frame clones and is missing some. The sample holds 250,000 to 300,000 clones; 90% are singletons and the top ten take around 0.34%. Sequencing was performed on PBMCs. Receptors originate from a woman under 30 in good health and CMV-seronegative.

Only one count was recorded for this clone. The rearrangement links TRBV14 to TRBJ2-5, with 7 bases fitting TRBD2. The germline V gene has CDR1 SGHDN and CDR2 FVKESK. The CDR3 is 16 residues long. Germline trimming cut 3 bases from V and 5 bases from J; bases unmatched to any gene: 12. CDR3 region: CASSQKRLAGTETQYF. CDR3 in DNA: TGTGCCAGCAGCCAGAAGAGACTAGCTGGGACGGAGACCCAGTACTTC.

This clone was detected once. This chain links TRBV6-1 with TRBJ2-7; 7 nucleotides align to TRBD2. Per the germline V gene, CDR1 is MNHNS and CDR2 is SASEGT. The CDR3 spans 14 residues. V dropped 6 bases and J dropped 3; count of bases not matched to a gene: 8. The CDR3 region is CASRGRDYYYEQYV. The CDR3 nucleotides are TGTGCCAGCAGAGGCAGGGACTATTACTACGAGCAGTACGTC.

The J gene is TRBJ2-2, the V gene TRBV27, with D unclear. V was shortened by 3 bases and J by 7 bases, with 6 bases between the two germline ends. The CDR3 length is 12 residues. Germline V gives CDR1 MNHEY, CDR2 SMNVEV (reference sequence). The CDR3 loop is CASSFVGGELFF. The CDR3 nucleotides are TGTGCCAGCAGTTTTGTCGGCGGGGAGCTGTTTTTT.

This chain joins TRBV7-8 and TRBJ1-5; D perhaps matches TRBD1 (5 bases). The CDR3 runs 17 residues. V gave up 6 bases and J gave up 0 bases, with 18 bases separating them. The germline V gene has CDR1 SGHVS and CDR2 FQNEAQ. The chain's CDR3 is CASSSWGTGDSNQPQHF. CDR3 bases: TGTGCCAGCAGTTCCTGGGGGACTGGGGATAGCAATCAGCCCCAGCATTTT.

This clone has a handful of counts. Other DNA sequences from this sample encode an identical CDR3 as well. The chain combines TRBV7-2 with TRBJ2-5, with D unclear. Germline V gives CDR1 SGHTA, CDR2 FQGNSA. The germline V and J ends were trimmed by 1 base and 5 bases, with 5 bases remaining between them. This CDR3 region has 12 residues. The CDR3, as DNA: TGTGCCAGCAGCTTAGTCGGGGAGACCCAGTACTTC. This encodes CASSLVGETQYF.

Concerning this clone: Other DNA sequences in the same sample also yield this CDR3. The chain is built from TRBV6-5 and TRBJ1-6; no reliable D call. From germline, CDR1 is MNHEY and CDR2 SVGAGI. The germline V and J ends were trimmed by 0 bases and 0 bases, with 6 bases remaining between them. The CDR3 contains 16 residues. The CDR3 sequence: CASSYSWSSYNSPLHF. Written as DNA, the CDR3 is TGTGCCAGCAGTTACTCCTGGAGCTCCTATAATTCACCCCTCCACTTT.

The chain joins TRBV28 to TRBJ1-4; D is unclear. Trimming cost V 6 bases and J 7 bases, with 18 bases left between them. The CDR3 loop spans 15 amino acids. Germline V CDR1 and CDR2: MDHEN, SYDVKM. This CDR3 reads CASRSGSLVTEKLFF. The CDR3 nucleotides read TGTGCCAGCAGAAGCGGGAGCCTCGTAACTGAAAAACTGTTTTTT.

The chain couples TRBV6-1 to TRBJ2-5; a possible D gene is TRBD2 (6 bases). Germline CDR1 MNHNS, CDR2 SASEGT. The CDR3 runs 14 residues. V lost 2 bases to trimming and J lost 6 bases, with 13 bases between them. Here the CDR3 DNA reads TGTGCCAGCAGTGAATTTAGACTAGACCAGACCCAGTACTTC. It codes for CASSEFRLDQTQYF.

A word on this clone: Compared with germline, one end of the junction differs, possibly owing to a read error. The CDR3 coding sequence is TGCAGCGCTACGACAGGGGCAAATAATTCACCCCTCCACTTC. Translating gives CSATTGANNSPLHF. V and J are TRBV29-1 and TRBJ2-7; TRBD1 matches 8 bases. Germline loops: CDR1 SQVTM, CDR2 ANQGSEA. The CDR3 sequence is 14 residues long.

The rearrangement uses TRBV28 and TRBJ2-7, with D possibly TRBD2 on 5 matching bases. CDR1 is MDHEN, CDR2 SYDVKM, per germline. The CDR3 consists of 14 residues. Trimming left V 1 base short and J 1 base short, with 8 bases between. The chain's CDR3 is CASSLSGNSYEQYF. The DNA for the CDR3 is TGTGCCAGCAGTTTATCCGGGAATTCCTACGAGCAGTACTTC.

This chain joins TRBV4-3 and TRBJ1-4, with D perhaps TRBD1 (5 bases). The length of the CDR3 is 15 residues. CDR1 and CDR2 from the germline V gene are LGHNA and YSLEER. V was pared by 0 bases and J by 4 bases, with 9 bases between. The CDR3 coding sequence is TGCGCCAGCAGCCAAGACGGGGGAAATAATGAAAAACTGTTTTTT. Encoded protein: CASSQDGGNNEKLFF.

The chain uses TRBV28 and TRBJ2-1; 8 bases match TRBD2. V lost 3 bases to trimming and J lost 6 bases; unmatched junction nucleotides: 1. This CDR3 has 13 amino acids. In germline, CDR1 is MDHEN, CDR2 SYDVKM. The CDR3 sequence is CASSLLAGNEQFF. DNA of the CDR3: TGTGCCAGCAGTTTGCTAGCGGGCAATGAGCAGTTCTTC.

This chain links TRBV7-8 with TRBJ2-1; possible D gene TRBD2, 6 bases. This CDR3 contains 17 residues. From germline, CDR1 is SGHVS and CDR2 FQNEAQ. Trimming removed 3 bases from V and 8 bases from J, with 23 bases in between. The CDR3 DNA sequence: TGTGCCAGCAGCTTCCACCGGGTCCACCAGGAGGGCTATGAGCAGTTCTTC. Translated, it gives CASSFHRVHQEGYEQFF.

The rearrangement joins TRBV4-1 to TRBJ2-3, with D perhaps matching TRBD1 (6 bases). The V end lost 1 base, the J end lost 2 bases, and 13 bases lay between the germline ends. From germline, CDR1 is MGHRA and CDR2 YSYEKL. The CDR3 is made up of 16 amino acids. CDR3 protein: CASSQGTDIYTDTQYF. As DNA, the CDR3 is TGCGCCAGCAGCCAAGGGACAGACATATACACAGATACGCAGTATTTT.

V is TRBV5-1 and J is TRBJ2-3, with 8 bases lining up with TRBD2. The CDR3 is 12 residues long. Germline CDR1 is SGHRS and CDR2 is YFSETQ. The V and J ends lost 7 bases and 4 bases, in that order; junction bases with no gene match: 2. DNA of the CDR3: TGCGCCAGCCGGGAGGGCCCAGATACGCAGTATTTT. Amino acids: CASREGPDTQYF.

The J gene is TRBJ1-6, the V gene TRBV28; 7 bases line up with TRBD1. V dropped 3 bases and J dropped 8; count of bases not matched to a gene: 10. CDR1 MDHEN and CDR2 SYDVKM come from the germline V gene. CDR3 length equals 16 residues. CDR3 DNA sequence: TGTGCCAGCAGTTTTGATACGACAGGGAGATATTCACCCCTCCACTTT. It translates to CASSFDTTGRYSPLHF.

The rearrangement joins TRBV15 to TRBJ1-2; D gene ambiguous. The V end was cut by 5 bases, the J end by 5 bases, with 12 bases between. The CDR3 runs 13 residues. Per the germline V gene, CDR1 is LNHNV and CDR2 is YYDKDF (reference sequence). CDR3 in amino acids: CATSERTVYGYTF. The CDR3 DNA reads TGTGCCACCAGCGAGCGGACTGTTTATGGCTACACCTTC.

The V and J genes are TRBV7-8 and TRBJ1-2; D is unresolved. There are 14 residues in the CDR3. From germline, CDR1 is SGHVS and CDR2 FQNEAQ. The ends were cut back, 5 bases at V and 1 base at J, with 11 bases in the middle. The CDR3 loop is CASSQEVSNYGYTF. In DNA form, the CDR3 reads TGTGCCAGCAGCCAGGAAGTTAGTAACTATGGCTACACCTTC.

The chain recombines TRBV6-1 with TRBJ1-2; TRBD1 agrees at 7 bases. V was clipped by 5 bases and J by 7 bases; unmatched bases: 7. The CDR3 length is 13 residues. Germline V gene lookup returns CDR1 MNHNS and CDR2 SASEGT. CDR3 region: CASSLGQERGYTF. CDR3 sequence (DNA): TGTGCCAGCAGTCTAGGACAGGAACGTGGCTACACCTTC.

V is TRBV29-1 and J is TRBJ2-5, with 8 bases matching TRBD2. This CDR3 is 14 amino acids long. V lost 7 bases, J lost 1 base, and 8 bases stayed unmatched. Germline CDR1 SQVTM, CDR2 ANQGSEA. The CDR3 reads CSAGGASVQETQYF. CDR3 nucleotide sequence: TGCAGCGCCGGGGGGGCCTCGGTCCAAGAGACCCAGTACTTC.

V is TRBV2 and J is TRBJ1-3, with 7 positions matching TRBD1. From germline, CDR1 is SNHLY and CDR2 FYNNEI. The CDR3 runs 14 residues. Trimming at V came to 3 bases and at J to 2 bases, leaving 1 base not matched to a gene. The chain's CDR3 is CASSEGTAGNTIYF. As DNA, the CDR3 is TGTGCCAGCAGTGAGGGGACAGCTGGAAACACCATATATTTT.

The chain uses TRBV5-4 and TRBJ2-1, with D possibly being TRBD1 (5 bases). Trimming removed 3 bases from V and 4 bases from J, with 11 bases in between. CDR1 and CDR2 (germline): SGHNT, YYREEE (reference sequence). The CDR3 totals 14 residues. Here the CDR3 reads CASSSQGGYNEQFF. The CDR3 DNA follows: TGTGCCAGCAGCTCGCAGGGTGGTTACAATGAGCAGTTCTTC.

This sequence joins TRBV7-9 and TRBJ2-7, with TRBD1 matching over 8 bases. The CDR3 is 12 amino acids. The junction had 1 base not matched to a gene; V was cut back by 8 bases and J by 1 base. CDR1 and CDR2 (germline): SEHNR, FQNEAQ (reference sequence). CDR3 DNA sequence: TGTGCCAGCGGGACAGGTTCCTACGAGCAGTACTTC. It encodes CASGTGSYEQYF.